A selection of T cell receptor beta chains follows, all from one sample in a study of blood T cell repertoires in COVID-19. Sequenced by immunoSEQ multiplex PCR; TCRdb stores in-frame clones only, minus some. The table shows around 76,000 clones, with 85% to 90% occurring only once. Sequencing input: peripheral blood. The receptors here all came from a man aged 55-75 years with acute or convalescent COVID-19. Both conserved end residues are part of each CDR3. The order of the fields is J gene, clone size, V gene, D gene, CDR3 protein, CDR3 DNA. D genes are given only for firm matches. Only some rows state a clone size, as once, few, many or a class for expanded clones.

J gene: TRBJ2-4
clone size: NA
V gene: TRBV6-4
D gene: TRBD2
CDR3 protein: CASSDSGLAGVPKNIQYF
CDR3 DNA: TGTGCCAGCAGTGACTCTGGACTAGCGGGGGTTCCCAAAAACATTCAGTACTTC

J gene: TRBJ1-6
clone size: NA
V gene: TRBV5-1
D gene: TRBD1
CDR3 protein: CASSAGTDSPLHF
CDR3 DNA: TGCGCCAGCAGCGCCGGGACAGATTCACCCCTCCACTTT

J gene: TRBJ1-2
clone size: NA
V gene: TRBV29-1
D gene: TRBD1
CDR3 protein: CSVDHGDREGGYTF
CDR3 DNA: TGCAGCGTTGATCACGGGGACAGGGAAGGTGGCTACACCTTC

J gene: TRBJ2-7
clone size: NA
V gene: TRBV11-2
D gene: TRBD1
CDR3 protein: CASSLDSQGTYEQYF
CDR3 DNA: TGTGCCAGCAGCTTAGACTCACAGGGGACCTACGAGCAGTACTTC

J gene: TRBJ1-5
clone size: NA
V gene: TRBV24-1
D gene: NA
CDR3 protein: CATSVGEGVSNQPQHF
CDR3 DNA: TGTGCCACCAGTGTGGGGGAGGGAGTTAGCAATCAGCCCCAGCATTTT

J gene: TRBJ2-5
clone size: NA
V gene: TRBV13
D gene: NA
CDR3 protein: CASSLRGKETQYF
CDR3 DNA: TGTGCCAGCAGCTTACGAGGGAAAGAGACCCAGTACTTC

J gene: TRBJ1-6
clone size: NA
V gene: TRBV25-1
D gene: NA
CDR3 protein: CASRQTSFGSPLHF
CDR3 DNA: TGTGCCAGCAGGCAAACTTCTTTCGGTTCACCCCTCCACTTT

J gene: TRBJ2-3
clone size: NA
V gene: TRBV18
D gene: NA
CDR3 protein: CASSPRGSTDTQYF
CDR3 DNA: TGTGCCAGCTCACCCCGGGGGAGCACAGATACGCAGTATTTT

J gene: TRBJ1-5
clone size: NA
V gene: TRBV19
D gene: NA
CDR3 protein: CASSIGGGGQPQHF
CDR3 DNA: TGTGCCAGTAGTATCGGGGGGGGCGGGCAGCCCCAGCATTTT

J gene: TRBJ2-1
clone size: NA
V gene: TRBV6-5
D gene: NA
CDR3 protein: CASSFPRGLYYNEQFF
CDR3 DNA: TGTGCCAGCAGTTTCCCCAGGGGCCTATATTACAATGAGCAGTTCTTC

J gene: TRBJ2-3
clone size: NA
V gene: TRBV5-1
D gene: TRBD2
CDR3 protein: CASSSLGTSSTDTQYF
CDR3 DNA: TGCGCCAGCAGCTCCCTGGGGACTAGCAGCACAGATACGCAGTATTTT

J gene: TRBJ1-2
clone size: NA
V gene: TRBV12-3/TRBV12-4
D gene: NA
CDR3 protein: CASSLWRAYGYTF
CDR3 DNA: TGTGCCAGCAGTTTATGGAGGGCCTATGGCTACACCTTC

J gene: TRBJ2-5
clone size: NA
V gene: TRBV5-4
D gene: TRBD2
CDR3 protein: CASSPGTSGVSETQYF
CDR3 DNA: TGTGCCAGCAGCCCCGGGACTAGCGGGGTTAGTGAGACCCAGTACTTC

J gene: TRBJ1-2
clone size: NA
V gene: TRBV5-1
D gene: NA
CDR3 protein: CASSLEGTNYGYTF
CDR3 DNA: TGCGCCAGCAGCTTGGAGGGGACTAACTATGGCTACACCTTC

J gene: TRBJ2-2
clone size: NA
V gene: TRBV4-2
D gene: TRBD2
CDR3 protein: CASSQEKGLADNAGELFF
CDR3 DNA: TGTGCCAGCAGCCAAGAGAAGGGACTAGCGGACAACGCCGGGGAGCTGTTTTTT

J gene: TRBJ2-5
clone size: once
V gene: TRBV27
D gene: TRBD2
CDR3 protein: CASSFLSGKETQYF
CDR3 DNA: TGTGCCAGCAGTTTTCTTAGCGGGAAAGAGACCCAGTACTTC

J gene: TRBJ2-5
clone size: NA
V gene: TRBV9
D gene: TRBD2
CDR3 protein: CASSVDTSGGAMETQYF
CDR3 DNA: TGTGCCAGCAGCGTAGATACTAGCGGGGGGGCCATGGAGACCCAGTACTTC

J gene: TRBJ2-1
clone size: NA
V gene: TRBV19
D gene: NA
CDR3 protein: CASSDHGGNEQFF
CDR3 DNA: TGTGCCAGTAGTGATCACGGGGGCAATGAGCAGTTCTTC

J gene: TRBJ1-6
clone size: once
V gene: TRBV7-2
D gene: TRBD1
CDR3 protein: CASSFTGDNSPLHF
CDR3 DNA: TGTGCCAGCAGCTTTACAGGGGATAATTCACCCCTCCACTTT

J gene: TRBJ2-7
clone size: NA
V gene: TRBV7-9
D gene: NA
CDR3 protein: CASSPQGGDGYEQYF
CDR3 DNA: TGTGCCAGCAGCCCGCAGGGGGGAGATGGCTACGAGCAGTACTTC

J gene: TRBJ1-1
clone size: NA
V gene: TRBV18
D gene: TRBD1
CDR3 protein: CASSPSGQGVHTEAFF
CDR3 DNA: TGTGCCAGCTCACCAAGCGGACAGGGTGTCCACACTGAAGCTTTCTTT

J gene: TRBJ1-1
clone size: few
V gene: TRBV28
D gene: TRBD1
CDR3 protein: CASSFPGDRGAFF
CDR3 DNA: TGTGCCAGCAGTTTCCCAGGGGACAGGGGAGCTTTCTTT

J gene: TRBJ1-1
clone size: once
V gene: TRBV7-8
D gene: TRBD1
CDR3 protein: CASSPPTGWGNTEAFF
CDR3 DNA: TGTGCCAGCAGCCCCCCGACAGGGTGGGGGAACACTGAAGCTTTCTTT

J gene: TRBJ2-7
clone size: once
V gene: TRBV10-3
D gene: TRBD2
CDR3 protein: CAISDPLLAGGQYEQYF
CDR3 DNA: TGTGCCATCAGTGACCCCCTACTAGCGGGGGGGCAGTACGAGCAGTACTTC

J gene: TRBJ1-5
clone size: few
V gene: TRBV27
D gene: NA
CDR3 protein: CASSPHSGASNQPQHF
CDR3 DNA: TGTGCCAGCAGTCCCCACAGCGGAGCTAGCAATCAGCCCCAGCATTTT

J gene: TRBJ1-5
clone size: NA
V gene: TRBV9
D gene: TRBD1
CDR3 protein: CARLQGARYSNQPQHF
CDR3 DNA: TGTGCCAGGCTACAGGGGGCCCGTTATAGCAATCAGCCCCAGCATTTT

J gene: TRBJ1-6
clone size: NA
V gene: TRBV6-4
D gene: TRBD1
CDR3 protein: CASSEDRGSPLHF
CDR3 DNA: TGTGCCAGCAGTGAGGACAGGGGTTCACCCCTCCACTTT

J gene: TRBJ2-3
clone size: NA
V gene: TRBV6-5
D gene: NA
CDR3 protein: CASLRAGLAADTQYF
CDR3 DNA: TGTGCCAGCCTAAGGGCCGGGCTAGCCGCAGATACGCAGTATTTT

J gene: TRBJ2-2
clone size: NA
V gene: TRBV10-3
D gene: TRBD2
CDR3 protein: CAISTQRGDVNTGELFF
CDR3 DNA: TGTGCCATCAGTACCCAGCGGGGGGACGTTAACACCGGGGAGCTGTTTTTT

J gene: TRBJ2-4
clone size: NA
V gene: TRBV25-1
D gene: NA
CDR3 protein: CASSDGGRAIQYF
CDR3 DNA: TGTGCCAGCAGTGACGGGGGGCGGGCCATTCAGTACTTC

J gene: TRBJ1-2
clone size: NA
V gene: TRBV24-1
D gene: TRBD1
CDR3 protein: CATSRQGSYGYTF
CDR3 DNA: TGTGCCACCAGTAGACAGGGATCCTATGGCTACACCTTC